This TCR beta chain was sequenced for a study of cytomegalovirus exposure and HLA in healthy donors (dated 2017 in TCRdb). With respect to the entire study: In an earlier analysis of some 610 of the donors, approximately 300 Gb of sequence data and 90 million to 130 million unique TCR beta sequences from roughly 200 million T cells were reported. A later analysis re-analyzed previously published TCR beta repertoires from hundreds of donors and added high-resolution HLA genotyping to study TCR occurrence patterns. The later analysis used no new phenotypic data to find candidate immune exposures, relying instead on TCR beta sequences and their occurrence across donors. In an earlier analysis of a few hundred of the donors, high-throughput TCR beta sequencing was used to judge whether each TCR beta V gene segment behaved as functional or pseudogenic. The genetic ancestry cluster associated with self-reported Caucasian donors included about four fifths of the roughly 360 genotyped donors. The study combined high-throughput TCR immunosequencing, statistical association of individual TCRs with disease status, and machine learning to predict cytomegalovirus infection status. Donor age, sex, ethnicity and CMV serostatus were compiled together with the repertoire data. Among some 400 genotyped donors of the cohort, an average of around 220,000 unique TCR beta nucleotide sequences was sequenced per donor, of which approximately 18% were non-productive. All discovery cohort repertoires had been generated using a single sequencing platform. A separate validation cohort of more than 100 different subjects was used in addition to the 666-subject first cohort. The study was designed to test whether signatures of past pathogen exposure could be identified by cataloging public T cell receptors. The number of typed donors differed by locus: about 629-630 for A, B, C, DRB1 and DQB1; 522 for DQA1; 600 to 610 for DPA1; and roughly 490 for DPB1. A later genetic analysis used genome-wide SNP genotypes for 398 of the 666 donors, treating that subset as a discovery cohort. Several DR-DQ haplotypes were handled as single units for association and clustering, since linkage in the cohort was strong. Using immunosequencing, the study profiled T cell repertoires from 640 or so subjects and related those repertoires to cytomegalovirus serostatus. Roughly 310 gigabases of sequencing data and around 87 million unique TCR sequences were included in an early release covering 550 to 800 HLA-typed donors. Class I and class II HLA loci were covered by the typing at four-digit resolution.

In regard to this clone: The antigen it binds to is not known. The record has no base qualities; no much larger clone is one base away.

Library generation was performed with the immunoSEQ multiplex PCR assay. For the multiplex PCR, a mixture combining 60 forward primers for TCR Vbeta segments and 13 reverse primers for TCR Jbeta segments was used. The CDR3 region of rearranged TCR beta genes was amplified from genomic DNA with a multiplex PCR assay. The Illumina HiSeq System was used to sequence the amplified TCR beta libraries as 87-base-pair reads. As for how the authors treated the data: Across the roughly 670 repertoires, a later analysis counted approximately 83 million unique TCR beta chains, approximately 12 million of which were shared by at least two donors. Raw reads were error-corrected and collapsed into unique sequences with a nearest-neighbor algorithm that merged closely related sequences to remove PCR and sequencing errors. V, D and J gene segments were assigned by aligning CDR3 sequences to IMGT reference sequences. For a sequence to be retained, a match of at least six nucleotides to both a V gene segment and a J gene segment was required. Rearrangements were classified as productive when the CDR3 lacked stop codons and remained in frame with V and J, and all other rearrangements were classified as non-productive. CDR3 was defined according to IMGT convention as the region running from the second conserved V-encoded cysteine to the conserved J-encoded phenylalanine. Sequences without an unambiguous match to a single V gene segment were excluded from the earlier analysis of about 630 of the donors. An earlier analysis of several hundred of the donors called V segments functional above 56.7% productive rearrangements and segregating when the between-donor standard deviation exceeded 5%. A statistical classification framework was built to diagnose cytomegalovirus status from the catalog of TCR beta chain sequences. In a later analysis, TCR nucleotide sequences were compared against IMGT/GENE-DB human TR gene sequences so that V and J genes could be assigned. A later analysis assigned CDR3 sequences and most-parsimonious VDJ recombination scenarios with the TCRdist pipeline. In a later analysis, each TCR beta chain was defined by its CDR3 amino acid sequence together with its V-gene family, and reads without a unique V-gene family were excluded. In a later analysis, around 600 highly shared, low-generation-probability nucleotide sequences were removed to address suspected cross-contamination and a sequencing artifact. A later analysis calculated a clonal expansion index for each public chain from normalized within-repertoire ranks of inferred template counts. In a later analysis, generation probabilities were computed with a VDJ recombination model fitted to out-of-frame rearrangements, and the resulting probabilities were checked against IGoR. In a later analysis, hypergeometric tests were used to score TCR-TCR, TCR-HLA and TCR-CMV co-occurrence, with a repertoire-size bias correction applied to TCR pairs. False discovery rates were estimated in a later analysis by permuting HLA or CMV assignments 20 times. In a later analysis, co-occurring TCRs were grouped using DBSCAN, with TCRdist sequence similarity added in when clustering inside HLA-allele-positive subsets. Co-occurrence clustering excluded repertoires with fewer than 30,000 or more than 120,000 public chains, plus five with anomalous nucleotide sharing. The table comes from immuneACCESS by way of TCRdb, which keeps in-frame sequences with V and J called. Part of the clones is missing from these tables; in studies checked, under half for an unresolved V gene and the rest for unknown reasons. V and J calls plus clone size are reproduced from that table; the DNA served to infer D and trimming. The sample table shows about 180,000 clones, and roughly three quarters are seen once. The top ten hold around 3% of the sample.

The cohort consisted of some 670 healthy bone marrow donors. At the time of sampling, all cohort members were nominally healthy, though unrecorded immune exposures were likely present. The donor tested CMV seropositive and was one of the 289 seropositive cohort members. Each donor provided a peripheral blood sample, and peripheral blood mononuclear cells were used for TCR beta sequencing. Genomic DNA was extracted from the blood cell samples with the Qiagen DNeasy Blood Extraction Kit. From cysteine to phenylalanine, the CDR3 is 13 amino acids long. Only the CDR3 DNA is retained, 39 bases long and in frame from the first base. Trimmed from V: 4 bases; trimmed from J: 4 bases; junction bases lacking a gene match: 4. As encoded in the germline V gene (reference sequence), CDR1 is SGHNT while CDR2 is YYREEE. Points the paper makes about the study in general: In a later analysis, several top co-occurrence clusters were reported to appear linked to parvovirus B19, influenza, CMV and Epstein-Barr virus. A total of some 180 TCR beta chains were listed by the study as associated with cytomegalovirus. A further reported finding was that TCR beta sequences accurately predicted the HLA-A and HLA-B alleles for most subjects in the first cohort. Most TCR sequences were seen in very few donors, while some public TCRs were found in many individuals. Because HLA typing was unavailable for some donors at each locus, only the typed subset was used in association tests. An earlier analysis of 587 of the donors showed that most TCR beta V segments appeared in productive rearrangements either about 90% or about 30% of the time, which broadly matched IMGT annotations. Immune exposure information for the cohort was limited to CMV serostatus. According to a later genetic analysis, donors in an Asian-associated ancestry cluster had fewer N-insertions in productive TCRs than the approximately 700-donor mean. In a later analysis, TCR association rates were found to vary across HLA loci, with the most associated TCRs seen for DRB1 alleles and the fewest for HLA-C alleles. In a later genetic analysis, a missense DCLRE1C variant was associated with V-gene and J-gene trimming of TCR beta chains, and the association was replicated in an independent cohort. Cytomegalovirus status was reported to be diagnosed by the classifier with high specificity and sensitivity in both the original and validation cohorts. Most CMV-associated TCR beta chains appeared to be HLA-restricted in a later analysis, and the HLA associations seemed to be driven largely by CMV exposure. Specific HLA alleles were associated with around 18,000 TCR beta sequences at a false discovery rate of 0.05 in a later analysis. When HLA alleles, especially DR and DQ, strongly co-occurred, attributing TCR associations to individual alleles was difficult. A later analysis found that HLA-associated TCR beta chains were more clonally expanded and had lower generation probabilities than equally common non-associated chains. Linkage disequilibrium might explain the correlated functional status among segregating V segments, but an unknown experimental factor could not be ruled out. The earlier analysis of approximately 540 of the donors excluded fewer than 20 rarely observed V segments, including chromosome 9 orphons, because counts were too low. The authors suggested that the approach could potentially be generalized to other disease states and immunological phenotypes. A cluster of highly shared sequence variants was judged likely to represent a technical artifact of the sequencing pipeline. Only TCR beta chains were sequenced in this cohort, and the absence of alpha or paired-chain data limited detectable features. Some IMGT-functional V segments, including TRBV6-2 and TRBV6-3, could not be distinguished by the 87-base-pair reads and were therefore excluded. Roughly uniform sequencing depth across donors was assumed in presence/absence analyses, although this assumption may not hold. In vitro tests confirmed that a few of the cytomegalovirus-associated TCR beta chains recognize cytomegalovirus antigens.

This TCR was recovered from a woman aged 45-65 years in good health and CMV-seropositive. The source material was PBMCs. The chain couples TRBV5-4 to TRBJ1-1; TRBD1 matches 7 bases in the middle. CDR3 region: CASSDRQGTEAFF. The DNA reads TGTGCCAGCAGCGACCGACAGGGCACTGAAGCTTTCTTT.